These 30 T cell receptor beta chains originate from one sample sequenced in a study of metastatic and nonmetastatic thyroid tumors. All patients were untreated before thyroid surgery. Using MiXCR, TCRdb reanalyzed the PCR reads. The profile shows 34,000 or so clones, around 20% of them singletons. Sequencing used blood. Every receptor here comes from a female donor with papillary thyroid cancer or a benign thyroid nodule (not recorded which). Some clones in this sample may be carry-over from other donors' samples.

This clone has a count of ten or more. The chain carries TRBV7-8 and TRBJ1-4; 10 nucleotides match TRBD1. The CDR3 contains 17 residues. V gave up 3 bases and J gave up 8 bases; unmatched junction bases: 12. Germline CDR1 is SGHVS and CDR2 is FQNEAQ. The CDR3, as DNA: TGTGCCAGCAGCTTTAGGAGAGGACAGGGGGTAGGGGAAAAACTGTTTTTT. The encoded protein is CASSFRRGQGVGEKLFF.

The V gene is TRBV5-1, the J gene TRBJ1-2; TRBD1 agrees at 7 bases. The V gene's germline CDR1 is SGHRS and CDR2 YFSETQ. Germline trimming cut 4 bases from V and 4 bases from J; bases unmatched to any gene: 7. The CDR3 is made up of 14 amino acids. In DNA, the CDR3 is TGCGCCAGCAGCGGAGAGACAGGGTCCTATGGCTACACCTTC. This sequence encodes CASSGETGSYGYTF.

This clone was seen more than once but under ten times. This chain connects TRBV6-5 to TRBJ2-2, with a possible D match to TRBD2 (6 bases). The CDR3 loop spans 18 amino acids. Looked up from germline, CDR1 is MNHEY and CDR2 is SVGAGI. V lost 2 bases, J lost 1 base, and 17 bases lay in between. CDR3 protein: CASSYGRGLSRNTGELFF. CDR3 DNA: TGTGCCAGCAGTTACGGGCGGGGACTCAGTAGGAACACCGGGGAGCTGTTTTTT.

This clone was seen a few times. This chain links TRBV27 with TRBJ1-2, with 8 bases fitting TRBD1. V lost 1 base and J lost 4; bases outside the gene matches: 5. Germline V gene sequence: CDR1 MNHEY, CDR2 SMNVEV (reference sequence). The CDR3 covers 15 residues. In nucleotides, the CDR3 is TGTGCCAGCAGTTTATTGGCAGGGGGCGGCTATGGCTACACCTTC. It specifies CASSLLAGGGYGYTF.

With regard to this clone: The sample contains more than one DNA sequence encoding this CDR3. The rearrangement uses TRBV5-1 and TRBJ1-1; tentative D call: TRBD1 (5 bases). This CDR3 region has 15 residues. Trimming took 5 bases from V and 0 from J, leaving 14 bases between them. From germline, CDR1 is SGHRS and CDR2 YFSETQ. CDR3 nucleotides: TGCGCCAGCAGTGGGGGGGAGCTGATGAACACTGAAGCTTTCTTT. Translated: CASSGGELMNTEAFF.

This clone showed up many times. The J gene is TRBJ1-1, the V gene TRBV20-1; D is uncertain. Trimming removed 0 bases from V and 0 bases from J, with 8 bases in between. The CDR3 loop spans 14 amino acids. The germline gives CDR1 DFQATT, CDR2 SNEGSKA (reference sequence). CDR3 sequence (DNA): TGCAGTGCTAGAGATTTGTCAGTGAACACTGAAGCTTTCTTT. This codes for CSARDLSVNTEAFF.

In this sample, this clone turned up many times. DNA of the CDR3: TGTGCCTGGAGTGTAGGTGGGGGAAATGAGCAGTTCTTC. This gives the protein CAWSVGGGNEQFF. The chain couples TRBV30 to TRBJ2-1; D assignment may be TRBD1 or TRBD2 (5 bases each). Between the trimmed V and J ends, which lost 0 bases and 7 bases, there was a span of 10 bases. CDR3 length equals 13 residues. Germline V CDR1 and CDR2: GTSNPN, SVGIG (reference sequence).

The rearrangement uses TRBV2 and TRBJ1-1; unclear D gene. From germline, CDR1 is SNHLY and CDR2 FYNNEI. The V end lost 6 bases, the J end lost 1 base, and 9 bases lay between the germline ends. The CDR3 is made up of 13 amino acids. The CDR3, as DNA: TGTGCCAGCAGCAGAGGCCAGAACACTGAAGCTTTCTTT. Translated, it gives CASSRGQNTEAFF. Together with reference TRBV2 and TRBJ1-1, the CDR3 gives the full variable domain: EPEVTQTPSHQVTQMGQEVILRCVPISNHLYFYWYRQILGQKVEFLVSFYNNEISEKSEIFDDQFSVERPDGSNFTLKIRSTKLEDSAMYFCASSRGQNTEAFFGQGTRLTVV.

This clone was recorded once. The rearrangement joins TRBV20-1 to TRBJ2-7, with D unclear. Per the germline V gene, CDR1 is DFQATT and CDR2 is SNEGSKA (reference sequence). CDR3 length: 15 amino acids. V was clipped by 0 bases and J by 3 bases, with 15 bases between them. The CDR3 region has the DNA TGCAGTGCTAGAGATTTTAAGAACGCCTACTACGAGCAGTACTTC. Protein: CSARDFKNAYYEQYF.

This chain links TRBV6-2 or TRBV6-3 with TRBJ2-7, with TRBD1 as a possible D gene (6 bases). The CDR3 contains 13 residues. Germline assignment: CDR1 MNHEY and CDR2 SVGEGT. The V end lost 8 bases, the J end lost 7 bases, and 18 bases lay between the germline ends. The CDR3 region is CASGGQLAGEQYF. The DNA of the CDR3 is TGTGCCAGCGGCGGACAGTTAGCTGGGGAGCAGTACTTC.

This clone has a count of ten or more. One base away lies a much larger clone, so this may be a sequencing read error. The CDR3 ends on some other residue instead of the conserved phenylalanine or tryptophan, so this is likely a read error. The V and J genes are TRBV11-2 and TRBJ2-5; 10 bases fit TRBD1. The V gene end was trimmed by 6 bases and the J gene end by 4 bases; junction bases not matched to a gene: 8. Germline V gene lookup returns CDR1 SGHAT and CDR2 FQNNGV. The CDR3 covers 15 residues. DNA for the CDR3: TGTGCCAGCAGTTCGACAGGGGGCGCAGGAGAGACCCAGTACCTC. Residues: CASSSTGGAGETQYL.

By sample share, this clone is medium-sized (0.01 to 0.1%). The gene calls are TRBV6-1 and TRBJ2-2; D is unresolved. V lost 2 bases to trimming and J lost 1 base, with 5 bases between them. CDR3 length equals 14 residues. CDR1 and CDR2 from the germline V gene are MNHNS and SASEGT. The CDR3 DNA is TGTGCCAGCAGTGAAAGACAGAACACCGGGGAGCTGTTTTTT. It yields the protein CASSERQNTGELFF.

This clone has at least ten counts. The chain employs TRBV3-1 and TRBJ1-5; a weak D match, TRBD1 (5 bases). CDR3 length: 14 amino acids. Trimming took off 3 bases at V and 5 bases at J, with 11 bases between the two ends. Germline CDR1 LGHDT, CDR2 YNNKEL (reference sequence). The CDR3 reads CASSQAGADQPQHF. The CDR3 nucleotides read TGTGCCAGCAGCCAGGCCGGGGCCGATCAGCCCCAGCATTTT.

This clone was counted only a few times. The rearrangement links TRBV28 to TRBJ2-3, with D possibly TRBD1 on 6 matching bases. CDR3 size: 14 residues. CDR1 is MDHEN and CDR2 is SYDVKM in the germline V gene. V was clipped by 11 bases and J by 7 bases, with 22 bases between them. The CDR3 loop reads CAGSQGLRGNTQYF. CDR3 coding DNA: TGTGCCGGCTCACAGGGCTTGAGGGGGAATACGCAGTATTTT.

This clone was seen at least ten times. V is TRBV7-2 and J is TRBJ1-1, with 9 positions matching TRBD1. Germline V lookup: CDR1 SGHTA, CDR2 FQGNSA. The CDR3 sequence is 15 residues long. Trimming at V came to 6 bases and at J to 5 bases, leaving 10 bases not matched to a gene. The CDR3 sequence: CASSSTGGVRTEAFF. The CDR3 nucleotides are TGTGCCAGCAGTTCCACAGGGGGCGTACGGACTGAAGCTTTCTTT.

This clone has more than one count but fewer than ten. The chain is built from TRBV6-5 and TRBJ2-5, with TRBD2 matching over 11 bases. V shed 0 bases, J shed 9 bases, and the junction held 6 bases outside the gene matches. Germline V gene data show CDR1 as MNHEY and CDR2 as SVGAGI. The CDR3 totals 15 residues. The CDR3 region is CASSYSLAGGAAQYF. The CDR3 coding sequence is TGTGCCAGCAGTTACTCGCTAGCGGGAGGAGCGGCCCAGTACTTC.

The chain joins TRBV30 to TRBJ1-6; D remains ambiguous. The CDR3 sequence is 15 residues long. Germline CDR1 and CDR2: GTSNPN and SVGIG (reference sequence). The V end was cut by 0 bases, the J end by 6 bases, with 12 bases between. For the CDR3, the DNA is TGTGCCTGGAGTGTACGGGGTGCTTTTAATTCACCCCTCCACTTT. This encodes CAWSVRGAFNSPLHF.

This sequence joins TRBV7-3 and TRBJ1-5; D is unclear. Trimming cost V 7 bases and J 4 bases, with 17 bases left between them. The CDR3 extends over 15 amino acids. In germline, CDR1 is SGHTA, CDR2 FQGTGA. CDR3: CASNPETRWNQPQHF. The CDR3 bases are TGTGCCAGCAACCCTGAGACTCGCTGGAATCAGCCCCAGCATTTT.

Regarding this clone: The junction differs from germline at one of its ends, possibly a read error. CDR3 sequence reads: CASSLARASSRGYTF. The CDR3 bases are TGTGCTAGCAGCTTAGCGAGGGCTTCCAGTCGTGGCTACACCTTC. V usage is TRBV7-7 and J usage is TRBJ1-2; D call uncertain. There are 15 residues in the CDR3. The germline gives CDR1 SSHAT, CDR2 FNYEAQ (reference sequence). Supplemented by reference TRBV7-7 and TRBJ1-2, the full variable domain reads GAGVSQSPRYKVTKRGQDVTLRCDPISSHATLYWYQQALGQGPEFLTYFNYEAQPDKSGLPSDRFSAERPEGSISTLTIQRTEQRDSAMYRCASSLARASSRGYTFGSGTRLTVV.

This clone is medium-sized (0.01 to 0.1%) in the sample. The gene calls are TRBV28 and TRBJ1-2; weak D call: TRBD1 (6 bases). From germline, CDR1 is MDHEN and CDR2 SYDVKM. CDR3 size: 14 residues. Between the trimmed V and J ends, which lost 3 bases and 2 bases, there was a span of 10 bases. CDR3 sequence reads: CASSFSTGNYGYTF. The CDR3 DNA reads as TGTGCCAGCAGTTTCTCGACAGGAAACTATGGCTACACCTTC.

The J gene is TRBJ2-7, the V gene TRBV5-1; the D gene could be TRBD1 or TRBD2 (5 bases each). The CDR3 is made up of 16 amino acids. CDR1 is SGHRS and CDR2 is YFSETQ in the germline V gene. Trimming stripped 3 bases from V and 4 bases from J, with 20 bases between. The CDR3 loop is CASSSPSGTGRYEQYF. DNA for the CDR3: TGCGCCAGCAGCTCCCCATCGGGAACAGGTCGGTACGAGCAGTACTTC.

The chain couples TRBV12-3 or TRBV12-4 to TRBJ2-1, with D possibly being TRBD2 (6 bases). CDR3 length: 18 residues. Trimming took 5 bases from V and 0 from J, leaving 20 bases between them. CDR3 region: CASSAGSTLRGSYNEQFF. The CDR3 DNA reads TGTGCCAGCAGTGCGGGGTCGACCCTCCGGGGCTCCTACAATGAGCAGTTCTTC.

This clone was seen many times. V and J are TRBV18 and TRBJ1-2, with a weak D call TRBD1 (5 bases). The CDR3 consists of 13 residues. Trimming took 0 bases from V and 6 from J, leaving 8 bases between them. Germline assignment: CDR1 KGHSH and CDR2 LQKENI. The CDR3 here is CASSPPEGDGYTF. CDR3 DNA: TGTGCCAGCTCACCACCGGAAGGGGATGGCTACACCTTC.

This clone was recorded at least ten times. Being one base from a much bigger clone, this may be a read error. The V gene is TRBV7-3, the J gene TRBJ2-2; tentative D call: TRBD1 (5 bases). The CDR3 extends over 16 amino acids. The V and J ends lost 2 bases and 4 bases respectively, with 14 bases between them. Germline lookup yields CDR1 SGHTA and CDR2 FQGTGA. The CDR3 nucleotides read TGTGCCAGCAGCTTACACAGCAGGGTGGTCACCGGGGAGCTGTTTTTT. Amino acid sequence: CASSLHSRVVTGELFF.

This clone was observed a few times. V usage is TRBV19 and J usage is TRBJ1-4; a weak D match, TRBD1 (5 bases). The V end lost 1 base, the J end lost 6 bases, and 9 bases lay between the germline ends. Germline V gene sequence: CDR1 LNHDA, CDR2 SQIVND (reference sequence). The CDR3 is 14 residues long. The CDR3 sequence: CASSIGGRDEKLFF. The CDR3 region has the DNA TGTGCCAGTAGTATAGGAGGCAGGGATGAAAAACTGTTTTTT.

This clone was observed at least ten times. V usage is TRBV12-3 or TRBV12-4 and J usage is TRBJ1-4; TRBD1 matches 8 bases. The junction had 7 bases not matched to a gene; V was cut back by 0 bases and J by 10 bases. This CDR3 is built from 15 residues. The CDR3 loop is CASSLAAGGYGKLFF. The DNA for the CDR3 is TGTGCCAGCAGTTTAGCGGCAGGGGGCTATGGAAAACTGTTTTTT.

V usage is TRBV5-1 and J usage is TRBJ2-3, with D possibly called TRBD1 or TRBD2 (7 bases each). Germline CDR1 reads SGHRS; CDR2 reads YFSETQ. This CDR3 is built from 16 residues. The germline V and J ends were trimmed by 3 bases and 4 bases, with 18 bases remaining between them. CDR3 sequence reads: CASSSGGQPASDTQYF. The CDR3 coding sequence is TGCGCCAGCAGCTCGGGGGGACAGCCCGCATCAGATACGCAGTATTTT.

The CDR3 nucleotides read TGTGCCAGCAGTTACTCGAAAAGGACAGGGGCCGGGGAGCTGTTTTTT. Its protein product is CASSYSKRTGAGELFF. The chain has TRBV6-5 and TRBJ2-2, with 9 nucleotides matching TRBD1. CDR3 length equals 16 residues. CDR1 is MNHEY and CDR2 is SVGAGI in the germline V gene. V dropped 0 bases and J dropped 6; count of bases not matched to a gene: 5.

The gene calls are TRBV24-1 and TRBJ2-1; 7 positions match TRBD1. V trimming: 3 bases; J trimming: 0 bases; junction bases outside the gene matches: 7. CDR1 and CDR2 (germline): KGHDR, SFDVKD. The CDR3 is 17 residues long. For the CDR3, the DNA is TGTGCCACCAGTGATAACTTCGGGACAGCCTCCTACAATGAGCAGTTCTTC. Translating gives CATSDNFGTASYNEQFF.

This clone was observed at least ten times. The chain is built from TRBV3-1 and TRBJ1-2; weak D call: TRBD1 (5 bases). The V and J ends lost 0 bases and 4 bases respectively, with 9 bases between them. Germline CDR1 and CDR2: LGHDT and YNNKEL (reference sequence). CDR3 length: 14 residues. In nucleotides, the CDR3 is TGTGCCAGCAGCCAAGATCAGGGTCGCTATGGCTACACCTTC. It encodes CASSQDQGRYGYTF.